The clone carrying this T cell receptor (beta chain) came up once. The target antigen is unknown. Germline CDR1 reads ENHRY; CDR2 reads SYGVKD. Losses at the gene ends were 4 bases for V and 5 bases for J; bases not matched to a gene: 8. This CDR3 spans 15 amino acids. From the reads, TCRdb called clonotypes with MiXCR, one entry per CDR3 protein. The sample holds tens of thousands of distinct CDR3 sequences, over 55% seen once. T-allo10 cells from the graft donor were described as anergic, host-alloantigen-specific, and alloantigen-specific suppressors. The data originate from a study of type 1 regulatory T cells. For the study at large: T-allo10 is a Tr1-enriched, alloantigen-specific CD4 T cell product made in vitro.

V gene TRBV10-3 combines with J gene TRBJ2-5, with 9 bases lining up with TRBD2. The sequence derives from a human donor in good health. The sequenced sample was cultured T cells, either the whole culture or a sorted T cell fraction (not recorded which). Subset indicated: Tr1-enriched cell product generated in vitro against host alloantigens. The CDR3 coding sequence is TGTGCCATCAGTGCTAGCGGGATCGGTGGGGAGACCCAGTACTTC. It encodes CAISASGIGGETQYF.